Following are 30 T cell receptor beta chains from one sample sequenced in a study of T-cell reconstitution after alpha-beta-depleted transplantation in children. Unique molecular identifiers were incorporated when the TCRbeta library was constructed. MiXCR, applied by TCRdb to the PCR reads, yields one record per CDR3 protein. The sample carries 450,000 to 550,000 distinct CDR3 sequences, more than 9.5% recorded once. The material sequenced was PBMCs, mostly from graft donor cells, taken 180 days after TCRalphabeta/CD19-depleted stem cell transplant. The receptors shown here come from a female patient aged 2-9 years who had a stem cell transplant for aplastic anemia, so the T cells may come from the graft donor.

V gene TRBV7-2 combines with J gene TRBJ2-2; 11 bases align to TRBD2. The V segment lost 2 bases and the J segment 1 base; nucleotides outside the gene matches: 0. This CDR3 region has 16 residues. Looked up from germline, CDR1 is SGHTA and CDR2 is FQGNSA. The CDR3 protein is CASSLLAGGNTGELFF. In DNA, the CDR3 is TGTGCCAGCAGCTTACTAGCGGGGGGGAACACCGGGGAGCTGTTTTTT.

V is TRBV11-1 and J is TRBJ1-4; TRBD1 matches 11 bases. The junction had 6 bases not matched to a gene; V was cut back by 2 bases and J by 1 base. CDR3 length equals 18 residues. Germline CDR1 reads SGHAT; CDR2 reads FQDESV (reference sequence). The CDR3 DNA sequence: TGTGCCAGCAGCTTACGGACAGGGGGCGCGATAACTAATGAAAAACTGTTTTTT. This gives the protein CASSLRTGGAITNEKLFF.

V and J are TRBV29-1 and TRBJ2-3, with TRBD1 matching 8 bases. The germline V gene encodes CDR1 SQVTM and CDR2 ANQGSEA. The CDR3 consists of 14 residues. V lost 2 bases, J lost 6 bases, and 7 bases stayed unmatched. In DNA form, the CDR3 reads TGCAGCGTTGAACCAGGGGGCTCGGGTGATACGCAGTATTTT. Its translation: CSVEPGGSGDTQYF.

This chain links TRBV20-1 with TRBJ1-1; D uncertain. CDR1 and CDR2 (germline): DFQATT, SNEGSKA (reference sequence). V was pared by 3 bases and J by 0 bases, with 8 bases between. The CDR3 loop spans 13 amino acids. The CDR3 sequence: CSASRDMNTEAFF. The CDR3 DNA sequence: TGCAGTGCTAGCCGTGACATGAACACTGAAGCTTTCTTT.

This clonotype was detected only a few times. The V call is TRBV6-2 or TRBV6-3, the J call TRBJ2-7; TRBD1 matches 10 bases. This CDR3 region has 14 residues. V dropped 7 bases and J dropped 4; count of bases not matched to a gene: 7. In germline, CDR1 is MNHEY, CDR2 SVGEGT. This chain's CDR3 is CASNQPGQGYEQYF. For the CDR3, the DNA is TGTGCCAGCAACCAGCCGGGACAGGGGTACGAGCAGTACTTC.

Only a few counts were recorded for this clonotype. The chain recombines TRBV28 with TRBJ2-1; D gene ambiguous. V was trimmed by 7 bases and J by 2 bases, leaving 12 bases between them. The CDR3 covers 14 residues. Germline V gives CDR1 MDHEN, CDR2 SYDVKM. The CDR3 DNA reads as TGTGCCAGCAACCTCGGCAGGACCTACAATGAGCAGTTCTTC. Translated: CASNLGRTYNEQFF.

This clonotype has only a few counts. V usage is TRBV20-1 and J usage is TRBJ2-3; D is perhaps TRBD2 (6 bases). Germline V gives CDR1 DFQATT, CDR2 SNEGSKA (reference sequence). V was shortened by 7 bases and J by 4 bases, with 18 bases between the two germline ends. There are 14 residues in the CDR3. This chain's CDR3 is CSVWIGRRADTQYF. The CDR3 DNA follows: TGCAGTGTCTGGATTGGCCGGAGGGCAGATACGCAGTATTTT.

This clonotype was observed many times. V and J are TRBV5-1 and TRBJ2-5, with TRBD2 matching 11 bases. Germline values: CDR1 SGHRS, CDR2 YFSETQ. V gave up 4 bases and J gave up 4 bases; unmatched junction bases: 0. There are 13 residues in the CDR3. The CDR3 spells CASSTSGRETQYF. DNA for the CDR3: TGCGCCAGCAGCACTAGCGGGAGAGAGACCCAGTACTTC.

The table lists this clonotype with a few counts. This chain uses TRBV7-8 with TRBJ2-3; no clear D gene. V was pared by 6 bases and J by 6 bases, with 10 bases between. There are 12 residues in the CDR3. CDR1 SGHVS and CDR2 FQNEAQ come from the germline V gene. The CDR3 coding sequence is TGTGCCAGCAGTCAGTATTCGGATACGCAGTATTTT. Encoded protein: CASSQYSDTQYF.

With respect to this clonotype: Since a much larger clone is just one base distant, this may be a read error. The chain is built from TRBV7-2 and TRBJ2-1; 8 bases map to TRBD1. The length of the CDR3 is 13 residues. CDR1 and CDR2 (germline): SGHTA, FQGNSA. The V and J ends lost 8 bases and 10 bases, in that order; junction bases with no gene match: 10. This CDR3 reads CASSRQGAKEQFF. The CDR3 DNA follows: TGTGCCAGCTCCCGGCAGGGGGCAAAGGAGCAGTTCTTC.

This clonotype was counted only a few times. The V gene is TRBV4-2, the J gene TRBJ2-5; D is uncertain. This CDR3 is built from 13 residues. V shed 0 bases and J shed 7 bases, with 9 bases lying between them. The V gene's germline CDR1 is LGHNA and CDR2 YNFKEQ. In DNA, the CDR3 is TGTGCCAGCAGCCAAGATCGTGATAGGACCCAGTACTTC. Its protein product is CASSQDRDRTQYF.

There are a few counts of this clonotype. CDR3 sequence: CASSSALEQFF. CDR3 in DNA: TGTGCCAGCAGCTCCGCTCTTGAGCAGTTCTTC. V usage is TRBV7-2 and J usage is TRBJ2-1; the D is unclear. V was clipped by 4 bases and J by 9 bases, with 7 bases between them. The germline gives CDR1 SGHTA, CDR2 FQGNSA. There are 11 residues in the CDR3.

J is TRBJ2-3 and V is TRBV12-5, with D perhaps matching TRBD2 (6 bases). The V end was cut by 5 bases, the J end by 2 bases, with 17 bases between. The CDR3 loop spans 16 amino acids. CDR1 LGHNT and CDR2 FRNRAP come from the germline V gene. CDR3 sequence reads: CASGAGSAGTTDTQYF. The CDR3 nucleotides are TGTGCTAGTGGTGCGGGATCGGCGGGGACCACAGATACGCAGTATTTT. Together with reference TRBV12-5 and TRBJ2-3, the CDR3 gives the full variable domain: DARVTQTPRHKVTEMGQEVTMRCQPILGHNTVFWYRQTMMQGLELLAYFRNRAPLDDSGMPKDRFSAEMPDATLATLKIQPSEPRDSAVYFCASGAGSAGTTDTQYFGPGTRLTVL.

This clonotype was picked up a small number of times. The chain employs TRBV6-2 or TRBV6-3 and TRBJ2-5; D call uncertain. Germline V gene data show CDR1 as MNHEY and CDR2 as SVGEGT. V lost 8 bases and J lost 0, with 13 bases in between. The CDR3 has 14 amino acids. The chain's CDR3 is CASWTDPYQETQYF. CDR3 DNA: TGTGCCAGCTGGACGGACCCGTACCAAGAGACCCAGTACTTC.

Only a few counts were recorded for this clonotype. The chain combines TRBV27 with TRBJ2-7; 8 nucleotides agree with TRBD1. This CDR3 comprises 16 residues. Germline loops: CDR1 MNHEY, CDR2 SMNVEV (reference sequence). J lost 6 bases, V lost 5 bases, and 15 bases had no gene match. The CDR3 loop reads CASSQLRQGRKVEQYF. In DNA form, the CDR3 reads TGTGCCAGCAGTCAACTCCGACAGGGGAGGAAGGTCGAGCAGTACTTC.

The gene calls are TRBV4-1 and TRBJ2-2; perhaps D is TRBD1 or TRBD2 (5 bases each). Trimming removed 0 bases from V and 5 bases from J, with 16 bases in between. This CDR3 has 17 residues. The V gene's germline CDR1 is MGHRA and CDR2 YSYEKL. CDR3 bases: TGCGCCAGCAGCCAAGAGGGGTTCGGGGCAGGAACCGGGGAGCTGTTTTTT. This codes for CASSQEGFGAGTGELFF.

V gene TRBV6-1 combines with J gene TRBJ2-2; the D gene could be TRBD1 or TRBD2 (6 bases each). CDR3 length: 16 amino acids. Germline V gives CDR1 MNHNS, CDR2 SASEGT. Trimming removed 6 bases at V and 1 base at J, with 15 bases between. For the CDR3, the DNA is TGTGCCAGCAGCCGGGGGACATATATGAACACCGGGGAGCTGTTTTTT. It yields the protein CASSRGTYMNTGELFF.

This clonotype has ten or more counts. The chain recombines TRBV5-1 with TRBJ2-2; 7 bases fit TRBD2. This CDR3 region has 14 residues. With V trimmed by 4 bases and J by 0 bases, 0 bases remained unmatched. CDR1 is SGHRS and CDR2 is YFSETQ in the germline V gene. CDR3 loop: CASSTSANTGELFF. The CDR3, as DNA: TGCGCCAGCAGCACTAGCGCGAACACCGGGGAGCTGTTTTTT.

The chain joins TRBV20-1 to TRBJ2-3, with 14 positions matching TRBD2. Germline V gene data show CDR1 as DFQATT and CDR2 as SNEGSKA (reference sequence). This CDR3 has 18 residues. Germline trimming cut 2 bases from V and 3 bases from J; bases unmatched to any gene: 10. CDR3 sequence reads: CSARTRLAGGTDTDTQYF. The CDR3 nucleotides are TGCAGTGCTAGAACAAGACTAGCGGGAGGGACTGATACAGATACGCAGTATTTT.

The V and J genes are TRBV15 and TRBJ2-2; 7 bases line up with TRBD1. From germline, CDR1 is LNHNV and CDR2 YYDKDF (reference sequence). The CDR3 is made up of 16 amino acids. J gave up 1 base and V 5 bases, and 7 bases lay outside the gene matches. Written as DNA, the CDR3 is TGTGCCACCAGCGAGTTGGACAGGTTGAACACCGGGGAGCTGTTTTTT. Encoded protein: CATSELDRLNTGELFF.

This clonotype was recorded a few times. The chain uses TRBV11-1 and TRBJ1-2, with 7 nucleotides matching TRBD1. The CDR3 is 15 amino acids. Trimming cost V 5 bases and J 2 bases; bases outside gene matches: 8. The germline CDR1 and CDR2 sequences are SGHAT and FQDESV (reference sequence). The CDR3 spells CASSPRQGVNYGYTF. In nucleotides, the CDR3 is TGTGCCAGCAGCCCTCGGCAGGGGGTCAACTATGGCTACACCTTC.

This clonotype was detected ten times or more. The chain carries TRBV21-1 and TRBJ2-4. TRBV21-1 is reported as a pseudogene. The CDR3 sequence is 11 residues long. Here the CDR3 DNA reads TGTGCCACAGGCGCCAAAAACATTCAGTACTTC. Its protein is CATGAKNIQYF.

In this sample, this clonotype turned up a few times. J is TRBJ2-3 and V is TRBV28; D might be TRBD2 (6 bases). Trimming shortened V by 7 bases and J by 2 bases, and 10 bases separated the two germline ends. This CDR3 has 13 residues. The germline gives CDR1 MDHEN, CDR2 SYDVKM. The CDR3 nucleotides are TGTGCCAGCAACGCGGGATCCACAGATACGCAGTATTTT. Amino acid sequence: CASNAGSTDTQYF. Full variable domain (missing parts from reference TRBV28 and TRBJ2-3): DVKVTQSSRYLVKRTGEKVFLECVQDMDHENMFWYRQDPGLGLRLIYFSYDVKMKEKGDIPEGYSVSREKKERFSLILESASTNQTSMYLCASNAGSTDTQYFGPGTRLTVL.

The J gene is TRBJ1-2, the V gene TRBV29-1, with D perhaps TRBD1 (5 bases). CDR1 SQVTM and CDR2 ANQGSEA come from the germline V gene. The CDR3 extends over 14 amino acids. V lost 0 bases to trimming and J lost 8 bases, with 16 bases between them. CDR3 nucleotide sequence: TGCAGCGTTGAAGAAACAGGTCACGCTGGAGGCTACACCTTC. This translates into CSVEETGHAGGYTF.

The table lists this clonotype with many counts. The rearrangement links TRBV28 to TRBJ2-7; D possibly uses TRBD1 or TRBD2 (6 bases each). With 3 bases removed from V and 2 bases from J, the gap between germline ends came to 11 bases. The CDR3 is 14 residues long. Germline CDR1 reads MDHEN; CDR2 reads SYDVKM. DNA of the CDR3: TGTGCCAGCAGTTTTCCCGGGGGCCCCTACGAGCAGTACTTC. This encodes CASSFPGGPYEQYF.

The V call is TRBV7-8, the J call TRBJ2-2; 11 bases are a match to TRBD2. The CDR3 extends over 17 amino acids. V shed 4 bases, J shed 8 bases, and the junction held 12 bases outside the gene matches. Germline values: CDR1 SGHVS, CDR2 FQNEAQ. CDR3 sequence: CASSSPSSGRAFGELFF. The CDR3 region has the DNA TGTGCCAGCAGCTCACCCAGTAGCGGGAGGGCCTTTGGGGAGCTGTTTTTT.

This chain uses TRBV12-3 or TRBV12-4 with TRBJ2-1; unclear D gene. Deletions cut 6 bases from V and 0 bases from J, with 9 bases between. The CDR3 loop spans 14 amino acids. The CDR3 DNA is TGTGCCAGCAGCACAACCTCCTCCTACAATGAGCAGTTCTTC. Translating it yields CASSTTSSYNEQFF.

This clonotype has just a few counts. The V gene is TRBV5-1, the J gene TRBJ2-1, with unresolved D. Germline V lookup: CDR1 SGHRS, CDR2 YFSETQ. The CDR3 length is 14 residues. The V end was cut by 3 bases, the J end by 5 bases, with 12 bases between. CDR3 in amino acids: CASSSFVPDNEQFF. CDR3 sequence (DNA): TGCGCCAGCAGCTCCTTTGTACCCGACAATGAGCAGTTCTTC.

This clonotype has more than one count but fewer than ten. The chain links TRBV3-1 to TRBJ2-7; D is possibly TRBD1 (5 bases). The V end lost 0 bases, the J end lost 5 bases, and 17 bases lay between the germline ends. CDR1 and CDR2 (germline): LGHDT, YNNKEL (reference sequence). The CDR3 spans 16 residues. The CDR3 reads CASSQDGNRFDHEQYF. CDR3 nucleotides: TGTGCCAGCAGCCAAGATGGAAACAGGTTCGACCACGAGCAGTACTTC.

The chain combines TRBV28 with TRBJ2-7; D may correspond to TRBD1 or TRBD2 (5 bases each). This CDR3 region has 14 residues. The germline gives CDR1 MDHEN, CDR2 SYDVKM. Trimming removed 5 bases from V and 2 bases from J, with 13 bases in between. CDR3 sequence (DNA): TGTGCCAGCAGTGCTCCCGGGGCCCCCTACGAGCAGTACTTC. Protein product: CASSAPGAPYEQYF.